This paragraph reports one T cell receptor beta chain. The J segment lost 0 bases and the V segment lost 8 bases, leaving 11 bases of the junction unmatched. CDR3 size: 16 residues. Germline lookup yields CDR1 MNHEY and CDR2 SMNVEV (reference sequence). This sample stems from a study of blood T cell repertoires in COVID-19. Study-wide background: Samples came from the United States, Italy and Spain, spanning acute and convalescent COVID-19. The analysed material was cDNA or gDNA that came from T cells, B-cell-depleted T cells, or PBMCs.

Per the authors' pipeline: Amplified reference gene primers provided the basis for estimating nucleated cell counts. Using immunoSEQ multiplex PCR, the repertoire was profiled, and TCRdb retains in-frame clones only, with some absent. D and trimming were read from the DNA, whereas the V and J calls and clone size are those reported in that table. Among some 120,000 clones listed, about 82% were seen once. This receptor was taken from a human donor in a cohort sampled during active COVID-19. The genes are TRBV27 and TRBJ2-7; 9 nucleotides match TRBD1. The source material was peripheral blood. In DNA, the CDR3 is TGTGCCAGCCGCGATTCCGGGACAGGGTTCTCCTACGAGCAGTACTTC. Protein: CASRDSGTGFSYEQYF.